This record covers a single T cell receptor (beta chain). Its antigen is still unknown. TCRdb's copy holds only in-frame clones and misses some; the assay was immunoSEQ multiplex PCR. In the table there are around 6,400 clones, around 70% of which are singletons. This sample stems from a study of tumor-infiltrating lymphocytes in localized non-small cell lung cancer. Across the study: Patients included smokers and never-smokers with various histologies, some sampled after neoadjuvant chemotherapy. Resected tumor was paired with non-adjacent uninvolved lung from the same patient. Study results and caveats: Different pieces of the same tissue were used for each assay.

The CDR3 runs to 14 residues. V was cut by 2 bases and J by 3 bases, with 10 bases left in between. The V gene's germline CDR1 is MNHEY and CDR2 SVGAGI. The rearrangement joins TRBV6-5 to TRBJ1-1; D is uncertain. Sequenced sample: lung tumor tissue. The clonotype comes from a human donor with non-small cell lung cancer. The CDR3 loop reads CASSYLGEDTEAFF. The CDR3 DNA reads as TGTGCCAGCAGTTACCTCGGAGAAGACACTGAAGCTTTCTTT.